This T cell receptor (beta chain) was profiled in a study of identical twins. Study results and caveats: The same donors were not followed; conclusions instead depended on cross-sectional statistical analysis.

Worth noting for this clonotype: The antigen is undetermined.

The CDR3 totals 17 residues. Germline V lookup: CDR1 DFQATT, CDR2 SNEGSKA (reference sequence). V gave up 3 bases and J gave up 11 bases; unmatched junction bases: 21. The cDNA had a unique molecular identifier and a template-switch universal primer site. One entry per CDR3 protein, called by TCRdb with MiXCR from the 5' RACE reads. The table includes around 1.7 million distinct CDR3 sequences, roughly 35% detected once. Material: cord blood. The genes are TRBV20-1 and TRBJ2-5; 10 positions agree with TRBD1. The clonotype was recovered from a newborn girl in good health. The CDR3 DNA sequence: TGCAGTGCTAGTGGGCTTGGGGACAGGGGCCCTTACAATGAGCAGTACTTC. The encoded protein is CSASGLGDRGPYNEQYF.